This is a list of T cell receptor beta chains from one sample in a study of blood T cells in healthy people across ages. TCRdb re-called the 5' RACE reads through MiXCR, storing one row per CDR3 protein. This table holds around 1,800,000 distinct CDR3 sequences, roughly two fifths found once. The sequenced material came from blood. Receptors originate from a human donor in good health. Both conserved end residues are part of each CDR3. Fields, in order: J gene, D gene, V gene, clone size, CDR3 length, CDR3 DNA, CDR3 protein. A D gene is named only where the DNA matches it firmly. Some rows have no size entry. The others give once, few or many, or a class for an expanded clone.

>TRBJ1-2|-|TRBV4-2|-|12
TGTGCCAACAGCCAAGAATCTATTGGCTACACCTTC
CANSQESIGYTF
>TRBJ1-4|TRBD1|TRBV5-5|-|15
TGTGCCAGCAGCTGGAGGACAGGCTTGAATGAAAAACTGTTTTTT
CASSWRTGLNEKLFF
>TRBJ1-6|-|TRBV7-2|-|16
TGTGCCAGCAGCTTAGTACAAGGAGGGCCCGGTTCACCCCTCCACTTT
CASSLVQGGPGSPLHF
>TRBJ2-1|-|TRBV12-3/TRBV12-4|few|11
TGTGCCAGCAGTCTTCCTGGTGAGCAGTTCTTC
CASSLPGEQFF
>TRBJ1-6|TRBD1|TRBV29-1|few|13
TGCAGCGTCCGACAGGGAGTAAGCTCACCCCTCCACTTT
CSVRQGVSSPLHF
>TRBJ2-1|TRBD2|TRBV20-1|-|17
TGCAGTGCTAGCACACTAGCGGGGGGGCTATTCTACAATGAGCAGTTCTTC
CSASTLAGGLFYNEQFF
>TRBJ1-1|-|TRBV5-1|-|13
TGCGCCAGCAGCTTGGCCTCTCAGGTTGAAGCTTTCTTT
CASSLASQVEAFF
>TRBJ2-3|TRBD2|TRBV20-1|-|15
TGCAGTGCCGCGGGACTAGCGGGGAGCACAGATACGCAGTATTTT
CSAAGLAGSTDTQYF
>TRBJ2-4|-|TRBV6-2/TRBV6-3|-|13
TGTGCCAGCAGTTTCGACAGGAGGGACATTCAGTACTTC
CASSFDRRDIQYF
>TRBJ2-2|TRBD2|TRBV20-1|-|14
TGCAGTGCTAGAAGAGGGACTAGTATCGGGGAGCTGTTTTTT
CSARRGTSIGELFF
>TRBJ1-5|-|TRBV20-1|once|14
TGCAGTGCTAGAAAACAGGTCTTAAATCAGCCCCAGCATTTT
CSARKQVLNQPQHF
>TRBJ1-4|-|TRBV4-2|-|15
TGTGCCAGCAGCCGATCGGGGCTGCAGAATGAAAAACTGTTTTTT
CASSRSGLQNEKLFF
>TRBJ2-3|-|TRBV7-2|-|13
TGTGCCAGCAGGTATAGCGGGACAGACACGCAGTATTTT
CASRYSGTDTQYF
>TRBJ2-7|TRBD2|TRBV29-1|few|12
TGCAGCGTTCGACTAGCATGGTACGAGCAGTACTTC
CSVRLAWYEQYF
>TRBJ1-2|-|TRBV6-5|-|13
TGTGCCAGCAGTTACTCCCGGGGCGGGTCCTACACCTTC
CASSYSRGGSYTF
>TRBJ2-3|-|TRBV5-5|few|15
TGTGCCAGCAGCTTGGGGGTAATGGGGACAGATACGCAGTATTTT
CASSLGVMGTDTQYF
>TRBJ2-1|-|TRBV7-9|few|15
TGTGCCAGCGGGCAGTCGTGGCAGGGACCGGTTAGGCAGTTCTTC
CASGQSWQGPVRQFF
>TRBJ2-7|-|TRBV7-2|-|15
TGTGCCAGCAGCTTACGCAGGGTTTGGGGAGTGTCCCAGTACTTC
CASSLRRVWGVSQYF
>TRBJ1-2|-|TRBV4-1|few|13
TGCGCCAGCAGCAAACGTTCCCCCTATGGCTACACCTTC
CASSKRSPYGYTF
>TRBJ2-7|-|TRBV9|-|15
TGTGCCAGCAGCCCCCGAGGTCCGTTCCCCCACGAGCAGTACTTC
CASSPRGPFPHEQYF
>TRBJ2-4|TRBD2|TRBV7-2|-|15
TGTGCCAGCAGCCCGATGCGGGGGGGGACGTACATTCAGTACTTC
CASSPMRGGTYIQYF
>TRBJ1-2|-|TRBV15|-|15
TGTGCCACCAGCAGATCGGGACGGCCTAACTATGGCTACACCTTC
CATSRSGRPNYGYTF
>TRBJ2-1|-|TRBV11-3|-|16
TGTGCCAGCAGCTTAGTAGTTGGCGGGGCGCTCAATGAGCAGTTCTTC
CASSLVVGGALNEQFF
>TRBJ2-6|TRBD2|TRBV10-2|few|16
TGCGCCAGCGGGAGGGGCCCTAGTTCTGGGGCCAACGTCCTGACTTTC
CASGRGPSSGANVLTF
>TRBJ2-1|TRBD2|TRBV20-1|-|14
TGCAGTGCTTTACTAGCGGGGGTAGGGGTTGAGCAGTTCTTC
CSALLAGVGVEQFF
>TRBJ2-7|TRBD2|TRBV3-1|many|15
TGCGCCAGCAGCCAAGGAACTAGCGGGGGCTACGAGCAGTACTTC
CASSQGTSGGYEQYF
>TRBJ2-3|-|TRBV20-1|few|14
TGCAGTGCTAGAGCCCGGGCTCCTGCAGATACGCAGTATTTT
CSARARAPADTQYF